This T cell receptor beta chain came from a study of CDR3 diversity in severe acne. The germline V gene encodes CDR1 ENHRY and CDR2 SYGVKD. The junction had 14 bases not matched to a gene; V was cut back by 10 bases and J by 5 bases. This CDR3 is built from 15 residues. TCRdb reprocessed the PCR reads with MiXCR, giving one entry per CDR3 protein. The table includes about 86,000 distinct CDR3 sequences, 51% detected once. The clonotype originates from a male donor in good health, without acne. The sequencing input was blood. The J gene is TRBJ2-7, the V gene TRBV10-3; the match to TRBD2 covers 10 bases. The CDR3 DNA reads as TGTGCCAGCAGCCCTAGCGGGAGTCTCTTCCACGAGCAGTACTTC. It encodes CASSPSGSLFHEQYF.